These 15 T cell receptor beta chains were sequenced from one sample in a study of early T cells in non-severe SARS-CoV-2 infection. TCRdb analysed the 5' RACE reads with MiXCR anew, one entry per CDR3 protein. The top ten clones hold 5.8% of a sample with 55,000 or so distinct CDR3 sequences, about 7.1% of them seen once. The material sequenced was whole blood, taken at baseline. Receptors were obtained from an adult who was a healthcare worker with PCR-confirmed SARS-CoV-2 infection or an uninfected control (not recorded which).

This clonotype was seen more than once but under ten times. This chain connects TRBV6-5 to TRBJ1-6; D unresolved. Per the germline V gene, CDR1 is MNHEY and CDR2 is SVGAGI. The CDR3 covers 13 residues. V lost 0 bases, J lost 13 bases, and 10 bases lay in between. In DNA form, the CDR3 reads TGTGCCAGCAGTTACTCGAGCGGGGAGCCCCTCCACTTT. The encoded protein is CASSYSSGEPLHF.

This clonotype was seen ten or more times. The V gene is TRBV7-2, the J gene TRBJ1-1; D not resolved. The germline V and J ends were trimmed by 6 bases and 4 bases, with 9 bases remaining between them. Per germline, CDR1 SGHTA and CDR2 FQGNSA. The length of the CDR3 is 12 residues. CDR3 bases: TGTGCCAGCAGGGGGAGTAGCACTGAAGCTTTCTTT. This gives the protein CASRGSSTEAFF. Combining the CDR3 with reference TRBV7-2 and TRBJ1-1 gives the whole variable domain GAGVSQSPSNKVTEKGKDVELRCDPISGHTALYWYRQSLGQGLEFLIYFQGNSAPDKSGLPSDRFSAERTGGSVSTLTIQRTQQEDSAVYLCASRGSSTEAFFGQGTRLTVV.

This clonotype was found many times. The chain links TRBV7-2 to TRBJ2-5; unclear D gene. Germline lookup yields CDR1 SGHTA and CDR2 FQGNSA. CDR3 length equals 12 residues. V shed 3 bases and J shed 4 bases, with 6 bases lying between them. CDR3: CASSFGAETQYF. The CDR3 DNA is TGTGCCAGCAGCTTTGGAGCAGAGACCCAGTACTTC.

The table lists this clonotype with a few counts. The chain combines TRBV2 with TRBJ2-2; D is uncertain. This CDR3 spans 14 amino acids. Germline V gives CDR1 SNHLY, CDR2 FYNNEI. Trimming stripped 8 bases from V and 1 base from J, with 11 bases between. The CDR3 sequence is CASGTFLNTGELFF. The DNA for the CDR3 is TGTGCCAGCGGAACATTTCTGAACACCGGGGAGCTGTTTTTT.

This clonotype was found a few times. The rearrangement joins TRBV9 to TRBJ2-2; D tentatively fits TRBD1 or TRBD2 (5 bases each). This CDR3 has 13 residues. Germline values: CDR1 SGDLS, CDR2 YYNGEE. Trimming cost V 7 bases and J 4 bases, with 11 bases left between them. CDR3 sequence reads: CASSLGGTGELFF. DNA for the CDR3: TGTGCCAGCTCACTTGGGGGCACCGGGGAGCTGTTTTTT.

This clonotype was counted a few times. The chain carries TRBV29-1 and TRBJ2-5; no definite D call. The CDR3 has 13 residues. Between the trimmed V and J ends, which lost 3 bases and 1 base, there was a span of 9 bases. The germline gives CDR1 SQVTM, CDR2 ANQGSEA. In DNA, the CDR3 is TGCAGCGTTGAGAGGACCGGCCAAGAGACCCAGTACTTC. This codes for CSVERTGQETQYF.

This chain joins TRBV7-9 and TRBJ1-6; TRBD1 might be the D (5 bases). V dropped 4 bases and J dropped 7 bases, with 14 bases sitting between them. The germline V gene has CDR1 SEHNR and CDR2 FQNEAQ (reference sequence). The CDR3 runs to 15 residues. CDR3 sequence (DNA): TGTGCCAGCAGCTGGACGACAGCGACAAATTCACCCCTCCACTTT. This translates into CASSWTTATNSPLHF.

There are a few counts of this clonotype. The chain links TRBV6-5 to TRBJ2-3; D possibly corresponds to TRBD2 (6 bases). Trimming took 6 bases from V and 8 from J, leaving 21 bases between them. Per the germline V gene, CDR1 is MNHEY and CDR2 is SVGAGI. The CDR3 contains 15 residues. CDR3 DNA sequence: TGTGCCAGCAGCCAATACGGGGGTCCGGGCGTTACGCAGTATTTT. Translating it yields CASSQYGGPGVTQYF.

This clonotype was seen a few times. This chain uses TRBV2 with TRBJ1-1, with D unclear. CDR1 is SNHLY, CDR2 FYNNEI, per germline. The CDR3 contains 17 residues. Deletions cut 7 bases from V and 3 bases from J, with 24 bases between. CDR3 region: CASTSPSDGPPDTEAFF. CDR3 nucleotides: TGTGCCAGCACCTCACCCTCGGACGGCCCCCCGGACACTGAAGCTTTCTTT.

This clonotype has at least ten counts. This chain links TRBV12-2 with TRBJ1-2; TRBD1 is the table's D call and was not checked against the DNA. TRBV12-2 is an annotated pseudogene. The CDR3 runs to 21 residues. The CDR3 protein is CASRLALRPTRRDRGPRSYTF. The CDR3 region has the DNA TGTGCAAGTCGCTTAGCTCTACGCCCTACTCGTCGGGACAGGGGACCAAGGAGCTACACCTTC.

In this sample, this clonotype turned up many times. The chain couples TRBV20-1 to TRBJ1-1; D call uncertain. The V and J ends lost 3 bases and 1 base respectively, with 6 bases between them. This CDR3 is 12 amino acids long. Germline loops: CDR1 DFQATT, CDR2 SNEGSKA (reference sequence). Written as DNA, the CDR3 is TGCAGTGCTAGTGCGGGGAACACTGAAGCTTTCTTT. It encodes CSASAGNTEAFF.

This clonotype showed up many times. The V call is TRBV6-5, the J call TRBJ2-3, with 8 bases fitting TRBD1. Germline values: CDR1 MNHEY, CDR2 SVGAGI. The CDR3 is 15 amino acids. The V segment lost 6 bases and the J segment 4 bases; nucleotides outside the gene matches: 9. The CDR3 DNA follows: TGTGCCAGCAGGCCCGGGACAGGTCGCCCAGATACGCAGTATTTT. Protein product: CASRPGTGRPDTQYF.

This chain links TRBV20-1 with TRBJ2-7, with D uncertain. The CDR3 is made up of 14 amino acids. The V gene's germline CDR1 is DFQATT and CDR2 SNEGSKA (reference sequence). Trimming pared 3 bases from V and 3 bases from J, leaving 15 bases between. In nucleotides, the CDR3 is TGCAGTGCTAGTTGGGTCCGACGGTACTACGAGCAGTACTTC. Protein: CSASWVRRYYEQYF.

This clonotype was detected only a few times. This chain links TRBV4-3 with TRBJ1-2; 11 bases map to TRBD1. This CDR3 region has 14 residues. The V gene's germline CDR1 is LGHNA and CDR2 YSLEER. V dropped 5 bases and J dropped 6; count of bases not matched to a gene: 5. CDR3 coding DNA: TGCGCCAGCAGCGCTAGGGGACAGGGGGATGGCTACACCTTC. Translation gives CASSARGQGDGYTF.

This chain connects TRBV4-1 to TRBJ2-3, with 7 bases fitting TRBD1. The trim removed 4 bases at V and 5 bases at J, leaving 15 bases unmatched. Germline values: CDR1 MGHRA, CDR2 YSYEKL. The CDR3 extends over 17 amino acids. In nucleotides, the CDR3 is TGCGCCAGCAGCCTAGGGGGCCGGGGACCCCGGGGAGATACGCAGTATTTT. Its protein product is CASSLGGRGPRGDTQYF.